Given below is one TCR beta chain in context. What it recognizes is unknown. The PCR had 60 Vbeta and 13 Jbeta primers. Generated by immunoSEQ multiplex PCR, the TCRdb table keeps only in-frame clones and is missing some. The sample records 150,000 to 200,000 clones, approximately 75% being singletons. Germline CDR1 reads MDHEN; CDR2 reads SYDVKM. V lost 6 bases to trimming and J lost 3 bases, with 11 bases between them. The CDR3 consists of 14 residues. This record belongs to a study of cytomegalovirus exposure and HLA in healthy donors. Study findings and constraints: Previous analysis showed most TCR beta V segments were productive about 87% or about 30% of the time.

The TCR originated in a girl between 5 and 17 years old in good health and CMV-seronegative. The V call is TRBV28, the J call TRBJ1-4; a weak D match, TRBD1 (6 bases). Sequenced material: PBMCs. The CDR3 loop is CASSLGAANEKLFF. CDR3 DNA sequence: TGTGCCAGCAGCCTGGGGGCGGCTAATGAAAAACTGTTTTTT.